A single T cell receptor beta chain is shown here with its context. Its antigen remains undetermined. The cohort was made up of approximately 700 healthy bone marrow donors. All cohort members were sampled while nominally healthy, although unrecorded immune exposures were likely present. The donor tested CMV seronegative and was one of the 352 seronegative cohort members. Every donor gave a peripheral blood sample, and the peripheral blood mononuclear cells from that sample were used for TCR beta sequencing. Genomic DNA extraction from the blood cell samples was performed with the Qiagen DNeasy Blood Extraction Kit. This sample was included in a study of cytomegalovirus exposure and HLA in healthy donors (dated by TCRdb to about 2017). Study-wide context: An earlier analysis of 550 to 700 of the donors reported approximately 300 Gb of sequence data and 117 million unique TCR beta sequences from approximately 180 million T cells. An early release covering about 600 HLA-typed donors comprised roughly 300 gigabases of sequencing data and 65 million to 100 million unique TCR sequences. Of the 350 to 400 genotyped donors, 65% to 90% fell in the genetic ancestry cluster associated with self-reported Caucasian donors. The study was designed to test whether signatures of past pathogen exposure could be identified by cataloging public T cell receptors. Using immunosequencing, the study profiled T cell repertoires from around 680 subjects and related those repertoires to cytomegalovirus serostatus. In addition to the first cohort of 650 to 800 subjects, a separate validation cohort of 130 or so different subjects was used. To predict cytomegalovirus infection status, the study brought together high-throughput TCR immunosequencing, statistical association of individual TCRs with disease status, and machine learning. To study patterns of TCR occurrence, a later analysis re-analyzed previously published TCR beta repertoires from 500 to 850 donors and added high-resolution HLA genotyping. Rather than drawing on any new phenotypic data, the later analysis identified candidate immune exposures from TCR beta sequences and the way those sequences occurred across donors. In an earlier analysis of over 550 of the donors, high-throughput TCR beta sequencing was used to judge whether each TCR beta V gene segment behaved as functional or pseudogenic. Donor age, sex, ethnicity and CMV serostatus were compiled together with the repertoire data. Genome-wide SNP genotypes for about three fifths of the roughly 670 donors were used in a later genetic analysis, which treated that subset as a discovery cohort. Every repertoire in the discovery cohort had been generated on one and the same sequencing platform. Class I and class II HLA loci were covered by the typing at four-digit resolution. The number of donors typed differed by locus, with roughly 629-640 for A, B, C, DRB1 and DQB1, around 520 for DQA1, about 610 for DPA1, and some 450 for DPB1. Roughly five DR-DQ haplotypes were handled as single units for association and clustering because linkage in the cohort was strong. On average, roughly 250,000 unique TCR beta nucleotide sequences were sequenced per donor among 350 to 400 genotyped donors of the cohort, with roughly 18% of those sequences being non-productive.

The CDR3 holds 14 amino acids from the cysteine to the phenylalanine. Only CDR3 DNA remains: 42 bases, in frame from the first base. The germline V gene (reference sequence) provides CDR1 MNHEY and CDR2 SMNVEV. Cut back by 6 bases and 8 bases, the V and J ends lie 17 bases apart. Broad study findings and their caveats: A total of 150 or so TCR beta chains were listed by the study as associated with cytomegalovirus. Immune exposure information for the cohort was limited to CMV serostatus. According to a later analysis, TCR association rates differed among HLA loci, with DRB1 alleles showing the most associated TCRs and HLA-C alleles showing the fewest. V-gene and J-gene trimming of TCR beta chains was associated with a missense DCLRE1C variant in a later genetic analysis, and the association was replicated in an independent cohort. Roughly uniform sequencing depth across donors was assumed in presence/absence analyses, although this assumption may not hold. According to a later analysis, most CMV-associated TCR beta chains appeared to be HLA-restricted, and the HLA associations seemed to be driven largely by CMV exposure. A later analysis found that HLA-associated TCR beta chains were more clonally expanded and had lower generation probabilities than equally common non-associated chains. Because counts were too low, some 17 rarely observed V segments, including chromosome 9 orphons, were left out of the earlier analysis of roughly 600 of the donors. A later analysis associated 17,000 or so TCR beta sequences with specific HLA alleles at a false discovery rate of 0.05. Most TCR sequences were seen in very few donors, while some public TCRs were found in many individuals. A cluster of highly shared sequence variants was judged likely to be a technical artifact of the sequencing pipeline. The classifier was reported to diagnose cytomegalovirus status with high specificity and sensitivity in both the original and validation cohorts. Strong co-occurrence of HLA alleles, especially DR and DQ, made assigning TCR associations to individual alleles difficult. HLA typing was unavailable for some donors at each locus, so association tests used only the typed subset. Several of the top co-occurrence clusters appeared to be linked to parvovirus B19, influenza, CMV and Epstein-Barr virus, according to a later analysis. A few of the identified cytomegalovirus-associated TCR beta chains were confirmed in vitro to be specific for cytomegalovirus antigens. Linkage disequilibrium might explain the correlated functional status among segregating V segments, but an unknown experimental factor could not be excluded. According to the authors, the approach could potentially be generalized to other disease states and immunological phenotypes. In an earlier analysis of some 500 of the donors, most TCR beta V segments appeared in productive rearrangements about 87% or about 30% of the time, broadly matching IMGT annotations. Only TCR beta chains were sequenced in this cohort, and the absence of alpha or paired-chain data limited detectable features. Some IMGT-functional V segments, including TRBV6-2 and TRBV6-3, could not be told apart with the 87-base-pair reads, so those segments were excluded. A further reported finding was that TCR beta sequences accurately predicted the HLA-A and HLA-B alleles for most subjects in the first cohort. According to a later genetic analysis, donors in an Asian-associated ancestry cluster had fewer N-insertions in productive TCRs than the approximately 630-donor mean.

The protocol used for the library was the immunoSEQ multiplex PCR assay. For the multiplex PCR, a mixture combining 60 forward primers for TCR Vbeta segments and 13 reverse primers for TCR Jbeta segments was used. The CDR3 region of rearranged TCR beta genes was amplified from genomic DNA by a multiplex PCR assay. The amplified TCR beta libraries were sequenced on the Illumina HiSeq System as 87-base-pair reads. Turning to the authors' computational methods: In a later analysis, tens of millions of unique TCR beta chains were counted across the 500 to 700 repertoires, and roughly 11 million of these chains were shared by at least two donors. Raw reads were error-corrected and collapsed into unique sequences with a nearest-neighbor algorithm that merged closely related sequences to remove PCR and sequencing errors. To assign V, D and J gene segments, CDR3 sequences were aligned to IMGT reference sequences. For a sequence to be retained, at least a six-nucleotide match to both a V gene segment and a J gene segment was required. A rearrangement was called productive if the CDR3 had no stop codons and remained in frame with V and J, and every other rearrangement was called non-productive. CDR3 was defined according to IMGT convention as the region running from the second conserved V-encoded cysteine to the conserved J-encoded phenylalanine. In an earlier analysis of more than 550 of the donors, sequences lacking an unambiguous match to a single V gene segment were excluded. An earlier analysis of under 750 of the donors called V segments functional above 56.7% productive rearrangements and segregating when the between-donor standard deviation exceeded 5%. A statistical classification framework was developed to diagnose cytomegalovirus status using the catalog of TCR beta chain sequences. In a later analysis, V and J genes were assigned by comparing TCR nucleotide sequences against IMGT/GENE-DB human TR gene sequences. The TCRdist pipeline was used in a later analysis to assign CDR3 sequences and most-parsimonious VDJ recombination scenarios. In a later analysis, every TCR beta chain was defined by the combination of its CDR3 amino acid sequence and its V-gene family, and reads without a unique V-gene family were dropped. As a way to deal with suspected cross-contamination and a sequencing artifact, a later analysis dropped approximately 590 nucleotide sequences that were highly shared and had low generation probability. For each public chain, a later analysis derived a clonal expansion index from normalized ranks of inferred template counts within each repertoire. A later analysis computed generation probabilities with a VDJ recombination model fitted to out-of-frame rearrangements, and checked the results against IGoR. Hypergeometric tests were used in a later analysis to score TCR-TCR, TCR-HLA and TCR-CMV co-occurrence, with a repertoire-size bias correction applied to the TCR pairs. False discovery rates were estimated in a later analysis by permuting HLA or CMV assignments 20 times. In a later analysis, co-occurring TCRs were grouped with DBSCAN, and TCRdist sequence similarity was added when clustering was performed within HLA-allele-positive subsets. Repertoires with fewer than 30,000 or more than 120,000 public chains, plus five repertoires with anomalous nucleotide sharing, were excluded from co-occurrence clustering. The table comes from immuneACCESS by way of TCRdb, which keeps in-frame sequences with V and J called. Part of the clones is missing from these tables; in studies checked, under half for an unresolved V gene and the rest for unknown reasons. D and trimming were read from the DNA, whereas the V and J calls and clone size are those reported in that table. The record for this sample contains more than 90,000 clones. Together, the top ten hold less than 4.5% of the sample.

The sequence was collected from a man aged 25 to 40 in good health and CMV-seronegative. The chain employs TRBV27 and TRBJ1-5; the D gene is not confidently resolved. Sequencing used PBMCs. The DNA sequence follows: TGTGCCAGCAGCCAGGTCCCGGGGTACAAGCCCCAGCATTTT. The translation is CASSQVPGYKPQHF.